This entry features one T cell receptor beta chain sequence. The data were produced by immunoSEQ multiplex PCR, yet TCRdb's version contains in-frame clones alone and is incomplete. The repertoire has about 170,000 clones, around four fifths of them found once; the top ten carry around 3.6%. This record comes from a study of blood T cell repertoires in COVID-19. Sequenced input: PBMCs or T cells enriched from blood (not recorded which). The sequence was obtained from a woman aged 50 to 60 in a cohort exposed to, infected with or recovered from COVID-19 (not recorded which).

CDR3 region: CASSPIKQGADEETQYF. For the CDR3, the DNA is TGTGCCAGCAGCCCTATAAAACAGGGGGCCGATGAAGAGACCCAGTACTTC. V usage is TRBV7-8 and J usage is TRBJ2-5, with 9 bases aligning to TRBD1. Unmatched junction bases numbered 13, after V lost 5 bases and J lost 3 bases. The CDR3 has 17 amino acids. Germline lookup yields CDR1 SGHVS and CDR2 FQNEAQ.